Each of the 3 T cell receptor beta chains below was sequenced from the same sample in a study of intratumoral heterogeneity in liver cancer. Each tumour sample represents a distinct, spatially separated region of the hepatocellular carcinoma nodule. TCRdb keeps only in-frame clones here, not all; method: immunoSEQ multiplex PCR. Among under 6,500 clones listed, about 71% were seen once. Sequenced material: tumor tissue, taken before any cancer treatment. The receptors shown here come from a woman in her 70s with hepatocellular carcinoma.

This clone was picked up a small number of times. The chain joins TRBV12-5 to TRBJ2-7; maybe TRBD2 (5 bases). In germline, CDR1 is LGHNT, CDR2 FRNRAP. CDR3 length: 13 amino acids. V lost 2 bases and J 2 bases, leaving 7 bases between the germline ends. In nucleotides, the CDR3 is TGTGCTAGTGGTTTGTCGCGGGCCTACGAGCAGTACTTC. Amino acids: CASGLSRAYEQYF.

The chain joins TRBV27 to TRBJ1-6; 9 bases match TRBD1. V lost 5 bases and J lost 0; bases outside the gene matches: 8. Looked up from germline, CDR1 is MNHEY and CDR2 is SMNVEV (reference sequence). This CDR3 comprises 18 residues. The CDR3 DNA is TGTGCCAGCAGTAAACAGGGGGCGCGGAGCTCCTATAATTCACCCCTCCACTTT. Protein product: CASSKQGARSSYNSPLHF.

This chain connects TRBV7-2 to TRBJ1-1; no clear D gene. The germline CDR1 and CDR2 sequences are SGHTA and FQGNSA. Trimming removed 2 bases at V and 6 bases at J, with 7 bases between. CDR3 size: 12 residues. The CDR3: CASSLYLAEAFF. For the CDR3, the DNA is TGTGCCAGCAGCTTATATTTAGCTGAAGCTTTCTTT.